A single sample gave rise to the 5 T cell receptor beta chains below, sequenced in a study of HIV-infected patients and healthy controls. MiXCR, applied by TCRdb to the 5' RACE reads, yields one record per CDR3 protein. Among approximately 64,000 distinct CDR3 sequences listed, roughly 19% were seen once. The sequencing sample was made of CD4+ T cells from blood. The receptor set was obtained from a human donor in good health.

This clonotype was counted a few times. The CDR3 DNA is TGTGCCAGCTTGCAAGGATCGTCCGGGTACGAGCAGTACTTC. It translates to CASLQGSSGYEQYF. The chain recombines TRBV18 with TRBJ2-7, with D unclear. The length of the CDR3 is 14 residues. Germline V gene data show CDR1 as KGHSH and CDR2 as LQKENI. Trimming removed 7 bases from V and 4 bases from J, with 17 bases in between.

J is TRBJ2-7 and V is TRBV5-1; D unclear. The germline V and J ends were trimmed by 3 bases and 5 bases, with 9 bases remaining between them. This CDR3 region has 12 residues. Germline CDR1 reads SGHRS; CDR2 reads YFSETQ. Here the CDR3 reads CASSWDGDEQYF. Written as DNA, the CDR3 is TGCGCCAGCAGCTGGGATGGGGACGAGCAGTACTTC.

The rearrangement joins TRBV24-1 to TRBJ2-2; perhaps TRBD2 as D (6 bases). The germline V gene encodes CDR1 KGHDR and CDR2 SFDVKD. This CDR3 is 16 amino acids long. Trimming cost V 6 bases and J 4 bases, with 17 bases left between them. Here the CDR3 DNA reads TGTGCCACCAGTCCCTTAACAGGAGGGCCCACCGGGGAGCTGTTTTTT. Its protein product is CATSPLTGGPTGELFF.

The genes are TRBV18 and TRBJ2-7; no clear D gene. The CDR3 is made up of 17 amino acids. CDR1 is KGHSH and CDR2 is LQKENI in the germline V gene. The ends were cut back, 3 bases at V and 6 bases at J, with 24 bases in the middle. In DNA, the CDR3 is TGTGCCAGCTCACCTCAAAGTCCTCAGGCCCGACTCGGCGAGCAGTACTTC. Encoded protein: CASSPQSPQARLGEQYF.

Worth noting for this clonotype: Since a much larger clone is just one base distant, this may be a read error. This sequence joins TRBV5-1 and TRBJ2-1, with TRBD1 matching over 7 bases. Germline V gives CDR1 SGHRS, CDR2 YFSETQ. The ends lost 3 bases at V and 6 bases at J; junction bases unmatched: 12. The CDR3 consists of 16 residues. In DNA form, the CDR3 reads TGCGCCAGCAGCTCCCAAACGACAGGGATATTCAATGAGCAGTTCTTC. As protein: CASSSQTTGIFNEQFF.